This T cell receptor (beta chain) was captured by sequencing in a study of OX40 agonist ivuxolimab in advanced cancers. Study overall: Patients were dosed with the agonistic anti-OX40 (CD134) antibody ivuxolimab. Study results and caveats: Antigen specificity remained undetermined for the expanded peripheral T cells. CD8+ T cells showed, on average, more clonal expansion than CD4+ cells. With doses of 0.1-3.0 mg/kg, partial responders showed among the lowest clonal expansion.

Some clones are missing from TCRdb's copy, which holds only in-frame ones; the method was immunoSEQ multiplex PCR. Of 60,000 to 65,000 clones listed, 80% to 90% are singletons. As concerns this clone: The antigen remains undetermined.

The germline CDR1 and CDR2 sequences are SGHDT and YYEEEE. V shed 4 bases and J shed 0 bases, with 9 bases lying between them. This CDR3 is 14 amino acids long. This clonotype was sampled from an adult with an advanced solid tumor such as melanoma, head and neck, liver or kidney cancer. The material sequenced was CD4+ or CD8+ T cells sorted from blood, taken in a trial of the OX40 agonist ivuxolimab. J is TRBJ2-3 and V is TRBV5-6; TRBD2 might be the D (5 bases). CDR3 sequence: CASSHRGSTDTQYF. The CDR3 DNA sequence: TGTGCCAGCAGCCACCGGGGTAGCACAGATACGCAGTATTTT. Using reference TRBV5-6 and TRBJ2-3 for the parts outside the CDR3, the full variable domain is DAGVTQSPTHLIKTRGQQVTLRCSPKSGHDTVSWYQQALGQGPQFIFQYYEEEERQRGNFPDRFSGHQFPNYSSELNVNALLLGDSALYLCASSHRGSTDTQYFGPGTRLTVL.